A selection of T cell receptor beta chains follows, all from one sample in a study of T-cell reconstitution after alpha-beta-depleted transplantation in children. TCRdb passed the PCR reads through MiXCR, listing each CDR3 protein once. The sample shows fewer than 700,000 distinct CDR3 sequences, roughly 23% of them seen only once. The sample consisted of PBMCs, mostly from graft donor cells, taken 360 days after TCRalphabeta/CD19-depleted stem cell transplant. All receptors come from a boy under two years old who had a stem cell transplant for acute myeloid leukemia, so the T cells may come from the graft donor. The CDR3 runs from the conserved cysteine through the conserved F or W. D genes are given only for firm matches. Clone size is stated in some rows and not others, as once, few, many or a class when expanded.

V gene,CDR3 length,J gene,clone size,D gene,CDR3 DNA,CDR3 protein
TRBV11-2,17,TRBJ2-3,once,TRBD2,TGTGCCAGCAGCGCCTGGACTAGCGGGGGGGATGGCGATACGCAGTATTTT,CASSAWTSGGDGDTQYF
TRBV20-1,16,TRBJ2-5,.,TRBD2,TGCTGTGCTATAGGGGGGAGCGGGGGGGCTCTGGGGACCCAGTACTTC,CCAIGGSGGALGTQYF
TRBV29-1,13,TRBJ1-5,few,.,TGCAGCGTTGGGGGGGGCCTCAATCAGCCCCAGCATTTT,CSVGGGLNQPQHF
TRBV7-9,14,TRBJ2-7,.,.,TGTGCCAGCAGCTTCGACCCTCCGAAATACGAGCAGTACTTC,CASSFDPPKYEQYF
TRBV10-3,13,TRBJ2-3,.,TRBD1,TGTGCCATCACGGACAGGGGGATGGATACGCAGTATTTT,CAITDRGMDTQYF
TRBV6-1,16,TRBJ2-4,.,.,TGTGCCAGCAGTCCGTCCCGTGGACGGACCAAAAACATTCAGTACTTC,CASSPSRGRTKNIQYF
TRBV6-1,15,TRBJ1-3,many,TRBD1,TGTGCCAGCAGGGAGACAGGGGGCTCTGGAAACACCATATATTTT,CASRETGGSGNTIYF
TRBV7-6,15,TRBJ2-1,few,TRBD2,TGTGCCAGCAGCTTAGTTGGTAGCGGGTACAATGAGCAGTTCTTC,CASSLVGSGYNEQFF
TRBV5-5,15,TRBJ1-1,many,.,TGTGCCAGCAGCTTGGAACCCGGGAGGGGCACTGAAGCTTTCTTT,CASSLEPGRGTEAFF
TRBV11-2,15,TRBJ2-1,once,.,TGTGCCAGCAGCTCCCAGGGGACACCTCGGGATGAGCAGTTCTTC,CASSSQGTPRDEQFF
TRBV29-1,12,TRBJ2-5,.,.,TGCAGCGTAGGAGGGAACCAAGAGACCCAGTACTTC,CSVGGNQETQYF
TRBV25-1,15,TRBJ1-2,.,TRBD1,TGTGCCAGCAGTGATCCCGGACAGGGAAACTATGGCTACACCTTC,CASSDPGQGNYGYTF
TRBV18,14,TRBJ2-7,many,.,TGTGCCAGCTCACCAGTTCCTGGAACCTACGAGCAGTACTTC,CASSPVPGTYEQYF
TRBV20-1,15,TRBJ2-1,few,TRBD2,TGCAGTGCTAGAGTCCGCGGGGGGGCCTCCCCTGAGCAGTTCTTC,CSARVRGGASPEQFF
TRBV7-8,15,TRBJ2-7,.,TRBD2,TGTGCCAGCAGCTTAAGACTAGCGGGGCCCCACGAGCAGTACTTC,CASSLRLAGPHEQYF
TRBV6-5,16,TRBJ1-2,.,TRBD1,TGTGCCAGCAGTTACGTACGCGGGACAGGGGGCTATGGCTACACCTTC,CASSYVRGTGGYGYTF
TRBV9,15,TRBJ1-2,.,TRBD1,TGTGCCAGCAGCCCTCAGGAAGGGGGCGTCTATGGCTACACCTTC,CASSPQEGGVYGYTF
TRBV2,14,TRBJ2-3,.,.,TGTGCCAGCAGCGCACTACCGAACACAGATACGCAGTATTTT,CASSALPNTDTQYF
TRBV20-1,14,TRBJ1-5,.,.,TGCAGTGCTAGAGATGGAACAGGGAATCAGCCCCAGCATTTT,CSARDGTGNQPQHF
TRBV30,15,TRBJ2-3,.,.,TGTGCCTGGAGTGTAACCAGGGAAGGCACAGATACGCAGTATTTT,CAWSVTREGTDTQYF
TRBV4-2,18,TRBJ1-4,once,TRBD1,TGTGCCAGCAGTCGAAGAAACAGGGGAACCCGCTCTAATGAAAAACTGTTTTTT,CASSRRNRGTRSNEKLFF
TRBV20-1,14,TRBJ2-2,few,.,TGCAGTGCGGAGAAGCCCTCGAACACCGGGGAGCTGTTTTTT,CSAEKPSNTGELFF
TRBV7-2,14,TRBJ2-5,many,.,TGTGCCAGCAGCCCACGGATTGGAGGAGAGACCCAGTACTTC,CASSPRIGGETQYF
TRBV6-6,13,TRBJ2-5,few,.,TGTGCCAGCAGTTACGACTCCCTAGAAACCCAGTACTTC,CASSYDSLETQYF
TRBV12-3/TRBV12-4,14,TRBJ1-5,.,TRBD1,TGTGCCAGCAGATACGACAGGGCCCATCAGCCCCAGCATTTT,CASRYDRAHQPQHF
TRBV7-9,14,TRBJ2-1,few,.,TGTGCCAGCAGCTATTCGACAGAGTACAATGAGCAGTTCTTC,CASSYSTEYNEQFF
TRBV7-3,17,TRBJ2-2,.,TRBD2,TGTGCCAGCAGCCATCAAGGACTAGCGGGGAACACCGGGGAGCTGTTTTTT,CASSHQGLAGNTGELFF
TRBV5-1,14,TRBJ2-4,.,TRBD1,TGCGCCAGCAGCCTGGACAGGGGGAAAAACATTCAGTACTTC,CASSLDRGKNIQYF
TRBV20-1,19,TRBJ2-1,.,.,TGCAGTGCTAGGGGAATGACCCCCAAAAGTGCTAGCTCCTACAATGAGCAGTTCTTC,CSARGMTPKSASSYNEQFF
TRBV5-5,16,TRBJ2-2,few,TRBD2,TGTGCCAGCAGCCTCGGGGGGGTAGGCCTGTCCGGGGAGCTGTTTTTT,CASSLGGVGLSGELFF
TRBV20-1,16,TRBJ2-1,.,.,TGCAGTGCTAGAGACATAGGAGGTCGCTCCTACAATGAGCAGTTCTTC,CSARDIGGRSYNEQFF
TRBV10-2,14,TRBJ1-5,.,.,TGCGCCAGCAGTGCTACAGGGAGGCATCAGCCCCAGCATTTT,CASSATGRHQPQHF
TRBV20-1,13,TRBJ1-2,many,.,TGCAGTGCTAGAAGGGGGGATAACTATGGCTACACCTTC,CSARRGDNYGYTF
TRBV5-1,14,TRBJ1-4,once,.,TGCGCCAGCAGCCAAGGGCGGGGGAACGAAAAACTGTTTTTT,CASSQGRGNEKLFF
TRBV7-9,16,TRBJ2-1,many,.,TGTGCCAGCAGCCTGGGACGGAGGGTAATTGGGAATGAGCAGTTCTTC,CASSLGRRVIGNEQFF
TRBV25-1,11,TRBJ2-2,.,.,TGTGCCAGCACGATGTCCGGGGAGCTGTTTTTT,CASTMSGELFF
TRBV21-1,16,TRBJ1-4,few,.,TGTGCCAGCAGCAAAGTGGGGGGAACGGGTAATGAAAAACTGTTTTTT,CASSKVGGTGNEKLFF
TRBV12-3/TRBV12-4,15,TRBJ1-2,few,.,TGTGCCAGCAGTCCCCAGGAGTTAGCTAACTATGGCTACACCTTC,CASSPQELANYGYTF
TRBV20-1,12,TRBJ2-3,many,.,TGCAGTGTTCGGACTACCACAGATACGCAGTATTTT,CSVRTTTDTQYF
TRBV15,15,TRBJ1-3,.,.,TGTGCCACCAGCACCGGCGTCTACTCTGGAAACACCATATATTTT,CATSTGVYSGNTIYF
TRBV5-1,15,TRBJ2-6,.,.,TGCGCCAGCAGCTTTACAGGGAATGGGGCCAACGTCCTGACTTTC,CASSFTGNGANVLTF
TRBV5-1,15,TRBJ2-1,many,TRBD2,TGCGCCAGCAGCTTAGCGGTAGCGGGGGACAATGAGCAGTTCTTC,CASSLAVAGDNEQFF
TRBV20-1,10,TRBJ1-1,few,.,TGCAGTGCTAGAGGTAATGAAGCTTTCTTT,CSARGNEAFF
TRBV27,19,TRBJ2-1,.,TRBD2,TGTGCCAGCAGCCCGGGGGTAGCGGGGGCCACGAGCTCCTACAATGAGCAGTTCTTC,CASSPGVAGATSSYNEQFF
TRBV7-7,14,TRBJ2-2,.,.,TGTGCCAGCAGCTTCGACGGGGTTGCCGGGGAGCTGTTTTTT,CASSFDGVAGELFF
TRBV12-3/TRBV12-4,15,TRBJ2-4,many,.,TGTGCCAGCACCTCCCAGCAAACGGTCAAAAACATTCAGTACTTC,CASTSQQTVKNIQYF
TRBV2,15,TRBJ2-2,.,.,TGTGCCAGCAGTGAACGGCGGGCGAACACCGGGGAGCTGTTTTTT,CASSERRANTGELFF
TRBV20-1,11,TRBJ2-1,.,TRBD1,TGCAGTGCTAGAGTCAGGGGGAAGCAGTTCTTC,CSARVRGKQFF
TRBV29-1,13,TRBJ2-5,many,.,TGCAGCGTTGAGAGGGGCCTCCAAGAGACCCAGTACTTC,CSVERGLQETQYF
TRBV18,13,TRBJ2-3,many,.,TGTGCCAGCTCAAGAACTAGCACAGATACGCAGTATTTT,CASSRTSTDTQYF
TRBV20-1,14,TRBJ2-7,few,TRBD2,TGCAGTGTAAGGCGGGGGGGCTTTTTCTACGAGCAGTACTTC,CSVRRGGFFYEQYF
TRBV29-1,14,TRBJ1-1,few,TRBD1,TGCAGCGTTGGGGGGGACAGAGGGGACACTGAAGCTTTCTTT,CSVGGDRGDTEAFF
TRBV5-1,15,TRBJ1-4,many,TRBD1,TGCGCCAGCAGAGCCCGGACAGGAACGAAAGAAAAACTGTTTTTT,CASRARTGTKEKLFF
TRBV20-1,15,TRBJ1-2,.,.,TGCAGTGCTAGGCAGTACAGGGTGGAGGACTATGGCTACACCTTC,CSARQYRVEDYGYTF
TRBV28,14,TRBJ2-3,.,.,TGTGCCAGCAGTTTGGGGAGTTCTGGAGATACGCTGTATTTT,CASSLGSSGDTLYF
TRBV5-1,16,TRBJ1-1,few,TRBD1,TGCGCCAGCAGGTCAGGGACAGGAACCCTGAACACTGAAGCTTTCTTT,CASRSGTGTLNTEAFF
TRBV20-1,16,TRBJ1-2,few,.,TGCAGTGCCATCTCCTTACAGGGAAAGATTCTTTATGGCTACACCTTC,CSAISLQGKILYGYTF